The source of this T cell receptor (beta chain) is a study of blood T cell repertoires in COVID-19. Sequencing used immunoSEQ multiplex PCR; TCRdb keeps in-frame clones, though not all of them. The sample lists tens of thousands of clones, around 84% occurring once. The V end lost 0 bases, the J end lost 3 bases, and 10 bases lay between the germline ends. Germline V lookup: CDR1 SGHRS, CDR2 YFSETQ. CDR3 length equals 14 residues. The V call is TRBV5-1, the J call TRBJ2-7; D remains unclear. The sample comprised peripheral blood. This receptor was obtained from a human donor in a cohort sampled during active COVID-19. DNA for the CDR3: TGCGCCAGCAGCTTGGCCGCTACGAGCTACGAGCAGTACTTC. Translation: CASSLAATSYEQYF.